This T cell receptor (beta chain) was retrieved from a study of response to subunit inactivated influenza vaccine. One entry per CDR3 protein, called by TCRdb with MiXCR from the RT-PCR reads. The sample yields 600,000 to 700,000 distinct CDR3 sequences, roughly 15% seen once. Overall study findings and caveats: The authors put forward the suggestion that each seasonal influenza vaccination may bring in only a limited number of new T cells.

A note on this clonotype: Its matching antigen is unknown.

Trimming cost V 4 bases and J 6 bases, with 14 bases left between them. The germline CDR1 and CDR2 sequences are MNHEY and SVGEGT. This CDR3 is 14 amino acids long. The source of this sequence is a man aged 50-59 years who received an inactivated influenza vaccine. Sequencing used PBMCs from blood, obtained about 14 days before vaccination. The chain links TRBV6-2 or TRBV6-3 to TRBJ2-3; D tentatively reads TRBD1 or TRBD2 (5 bases each). The CDR3 here is CASSSVGTWDTQYF. CDR3 coding DNA: TGTGCCAGCAGTTCGGTGGGGACCTGGGATACGCAGTATTTT.